The rows below give T cell receptor beta chains drawn from one sample of a study of blood T cell repertoires in COVID-19. Some clones are missing from TCRdb's copy, which holds only in-frame ones; the method was immunoSEQ multiplex PCR. The repertoire consists of over 200,000 clones, with 84% occurring once and the leading ten covering about a sixth. The material sequenced was peripheral blood. These TCRs come from a woman of 80 years or more with active or convalescent COVID-19. Both conserved end residues are part of each CDR3. The D gene is left open where the match is weak. A row's size may be missing; if present it is once, few, many or a size class.

14	.	.	TRBJ2-1	TRBV4-3	TGCGCCAGCAGCCAAGATCTTCTGACTGATGAGCAGTTCTTC	CASSQDLLTDEQFF
18	TRBD2	.	TRBJ2-7	TRBV6-2/TRBV6-3	TGTGCCAGCAGTTACCCGGAGCACCCAGCGGGGCTTATCTACGAGCAGTACTTC	CASSYPEHPAGLIYEQYF
15	TRBD2	.	TRBJ2-3	TRBV7-7	TGTGCCAGCAGCCCGGGACTAGCGGGAGCAGATACGCAGTATTTT	CASSPGLAGADTQYF
15	TRBD1	few	TRBJ2-7	TRBV5-1	TGCGCCAGCAGCTTGAACTCCGGGACAGGGATCCAGCAGTACTTC	CASSLNSGTGIQQYF
15	.	.	TRBJ2-7	TRBV2	TGTGCCAGCAGTGATGGGGCAGGAATTTCCTACGAGCAGTACTTC	CASSDGAGISYEQYF
13	.	once	TRBJ1-5	TRBV6-6	TGTGCCAGCAGTCCGAGTATAGATCAGCCCCAGCATTTT	CASSPSIDQPQHF
12	TRBD2	.	TRBJ2-5	TRBV15	TGTGCCACCAGCAAACTAGCGGGGGGCCCTTACTTC	CATSKLAGGPYF
14	TRBD1	.	TRBJ1-5	TRBV19	TGTGCCAGTAGTGAACAGGGGGCGCATCAGCCCCAGCATTTT	CASSEQGAHQPQHF
14	.	.	TRBJ1-2	TRBV6-5	TGTGCCAGCAGGGCCTTGGGAGCTAACTATGGCTACACCTTC	CASRALGANYGYTF
13	.	few	TRBJ1-1	TRBV7-9	TGTGCCAGCAGCCGCCAGGCCCCCACGGTAGCTTTCTTT	CASSRQAPTVAFF
13	.	.	TRBJ1-2	TRBV24-1	TGTGCCACCAGTGATTTGGGCCAGGGAGGCTACACCTTC	CATSDLGQGGYTF
16	.	once	TRBJ1-1	TRBV5-1	TGCGCCAGCAGCCCCGGACGGGATATAATGAACACTGAAGCTTTCTTT	CASSPGRDIMNTEAFF
14	TRBD1	.	TRBJ1-6	TRBV5-1	TGCGCCAGCAGCTTACAGGGGTACGATTCACCCCTCCACTTT	CASSLQGYDSPLHF
15	.	.	TRBJ2-5	TRBV7-2	TGTGCCAGCAGCTTAAGGTCGCGGGGCCAAGAGACCCAGTACTTC	CASSLRSRGQETQYF
14	TRBD1	.	TRBJ1-1	TRBV28	TGTGCCAGCAGTTTGGGACAGGCTATATTCGAGGCTTTCTTT	CASSLGQAIFEAFF
11	TRBD1	once	TRBJ2-7	TRBV4-3	TGCGCCAGCGGACAGGGCTACGAGCAATACTTC	CASGQGYEQYF
13	TRBD1	.	TRBJ2-7	TRBV6-6	TGTGCCAGCAGTCGGACAGGGAGCTACGAGCAGTACTTC	CASSRTGSYEQYF
12	.	.	TRBJ2-3	TRBV27	TGTGCCAGCAGATCCCTAGCGGATACGCAGTATTTT	CASRSLADTQYF
19	TRBD1	.	TRBJ1-1	TRBV7-9	TGTGCCAGCAGCCGCTCTGGGGGCCCCGGGACAGGGTTGAACACTGAAGCTTTCTTT	CASSRSGGPGTGLNTEAFF
14	TRBD1	.	TRBJ1-5	TRBV28	TGTGCCAGCAGCCTTGGACAGGGAGGTCAGCCCCAGCATTTT	CASSLGQGGQPQHF
16	TRBD1	.	TRBJ1-4	TRBV4-3	TGCGCCAGCAGCCAAGAAGGGACAGCTCGGGGGGAAAAACTGTTTTTT	CASSQEGTARGEKLFF
16	TRBD1	.	TRBJ1-2	TRBV28	TGTGCCAGCAGACCCCCCGGGACAGGGGGCAACTATGGCTACACCTTC	CASRPPGTGGNYGYTF
15	TRBD2	.	TRBJ2-3	TRBV10-3	TGTGCCATCAGTGGTTCTAGCGGGGGTGGAGATACGCAGTATTTT	CAISGSSGGGDTQYF
13	.	.	TRBJ2-5	TRBV9	TGTGCCAGCTCTAGGAGGCACCAAGAGACCCAGTACTTC	CASSRRHQETQYF
16	.	.	TRBJ2-7	TRBV7-8	TGTGCCAGCAGCTTAGGATTCGGGACTCAGGACTACGAGCAGTACTTC	CASSLGFGTQDYEQYF
18	TRBD2	.	TRBJ2-5	TRBV25-1	TGTGCCAGCAGTGACCCTCGGATAGCGGGAGGGCTTTGGGAGACCCAGTACTTC	CASSDPRIAGGLWETQYF
14	TRBD1	.	TRBJ2-3	TRBV5-1	TGCGCCAGCAGCTTGAGGGACAGTACAGATACGCAGTATTTT	CASSLRDSTDTQYF
15	.	.	TRBJ1-5	TRBV15	TGTGCCACCAGCAGAGACCCGAGGGTCACCCAGCCCCAGCATTTT	CATSRDPRVTQPQHF
12	.	.	TRBJ2-1	TRBV12-3/TRBV12-4	TGTGCCAGCAGTTTGTGGCAGAATGAGCAGTTCTTC	CASSLWQNEQFF
16	TRBD1	.	TRBJ2-7	TRBV5-1	TGCGCCAGCAGCGTCGGACAGGGGCCGCCCTCCTACGAGCAGTACTTC	CASSVGQGPPSYEQYF
12	.	.	TRBJ1-2	TRBV11-2	TGTGCCAGCAGCTTAGCAGGGTATGGCTACACCTTC	CASSLAGYGYTF
17	TRBD2	.	TRBJ2-1	TRBV6-2/TRBV6-3	TGTGCCAGCAGCCCGACGGTGACTAGCGGGGGCTACAATGAGCAGTTCTTC	CASSPTVTSGGYNEQFF
15	TRBD1	.	TRBJ1-4	TRBV7-9	TGTGCCAGCAGCTTAGGGACAGGGGGTCGTGAAAAACTGTTTTTT	CASSLGTGGREKLFF
11	.	.	TRBJ1-2	TRBV6-5	TGTGCCAGCAGTTCTCAGGGTAGCTACACCTTC	CASSSQGSYTF
16	.	.	TRBJ2-7	TRBV5-1	TGCGCCAGCAGCGACCCGAACCTAAGGCGGGGCTACGAGCAGTACTTC	CASSDPNLRRGYEQYF
13	.	few	TRBJ2-6	TRBV27	TGTGCCATCGGGGGATCTGGGGCCAACGTCCTGACTTTC	CAIGGSGANVLTF
18	TRBD1	.	TRBJ1-6	TRBV18	TGTGCCAGCTCAAAAATAAGCCTGTCCCGGGACAGGGGATCACCCCTCCACTTT	CASSKISLSRDRGSPLHF
15	.	.	TRBJ1-1	TRBV4-1	TGCGCCAGCAGCCAAGCGCCACAGATGAACACTGAAGCTTTCTTT	CASSQAPQMNTEAFF
13	TRBD1	.	TRBJ1-2	TRBV18	TGTGCCAGCTCTCCCGGGACAGGCTATGGCTACACCTTC	CASSPGTGYGYTF
13	.	.	TRBJ1-1	TRBV18	TGTGCCAGCTCACCGGACATGAACACTGAAGCTTTCTTT	CASSPDMNTEAFF
16	TRBD1	.	TRBJ2-5	TRBV28	TGTGCCAGCAGTCCGCTCGGGACAGCAAAACAAGAGACCCAGTACTTC	CASSPLGTAKQETQYF
17	.	few	TRBJ1-4	TRBV19	TGTGCCAGTAGTATGGATCCGACAGGCCCAACTAATGAAAAACTGTTTTTT	CASSMDPTGPTNEKLFF
18	TRBD2	.	TRBJ2-5	TRBV2	TGTGCCAGCAGTTCCCCGGGACTAGCGGGAGGATGGGGTGAGACCCAGTACTTC	CASSSPGLAGGWGETQYF
12	.	.	TRBJ2-5	TRBV2	TGTGCCAGCAGTGGACCCAGGGAGACCCAGTACTTC	CASSGPRETQYF
15	TRBD2	.	TRBJ2-7	TRBV7-9	TGTGCCAGCAGCTTAGATGGGGGAGGGTCCTACGAGCAGTACTTC	CASSLDGGGSYEQYF
17	TRBD2	.	TRBJ2-3	TRBV7-8	TGTGCCAGCAGCTTACGGGATAGCGGGAGGAGCACAGATACGCAGTATTTT	CASSLRDSGRSTDTQYF